The entry below describes one T cell receptor beta chain. Its specificity is unknown. Per the germline V gene, CDR1 is LGHNA and CDR2 is YSLEER. Trimming took off 1 base at V and 1 base at J, with 16 bases between the two ends. CDR3 length: 18 residues. This record comes from a study of cytomegalovirus exposure and HLA in healthy donors. Both 60 Vbeta primers and 13 Jbeta primers went into the PCR. Here immunoSEQ multiplex PCR was the method, and the copy in TCRdb shows in-frame clones only, minus some. The data contain approximately 110,000 clones, 70% to 75% of them singletons. Study-wide results and caveats: As a later analysis showed, a missense DCLRE1C variant was linked to trimming of TCR beta V- and J-genes. Upon later analysis, TCR association rates were observed to vary by HLA locus, being highest for DRB1 and lowest for HLA-C. CMV serostatus was the sole immune exposure data available. A later analysis found common viral pathogens apparently linked to several of the most significant clusters.

The chain combines TRBV4-3 with TRBJ2-2, with D unresolved. This receptor was taken from a woman aged 40 to 50 in good health and CMV-seronegative. Sequenced sample: PBMCs. The CDR3 region has the DNA TGCGCCAGCAGCCAAGTCTTCAGACTCCCCGGGAACACCGGGGAGCTGTTTTTT. Residues: CASSQVFRLPGNTGELFF.